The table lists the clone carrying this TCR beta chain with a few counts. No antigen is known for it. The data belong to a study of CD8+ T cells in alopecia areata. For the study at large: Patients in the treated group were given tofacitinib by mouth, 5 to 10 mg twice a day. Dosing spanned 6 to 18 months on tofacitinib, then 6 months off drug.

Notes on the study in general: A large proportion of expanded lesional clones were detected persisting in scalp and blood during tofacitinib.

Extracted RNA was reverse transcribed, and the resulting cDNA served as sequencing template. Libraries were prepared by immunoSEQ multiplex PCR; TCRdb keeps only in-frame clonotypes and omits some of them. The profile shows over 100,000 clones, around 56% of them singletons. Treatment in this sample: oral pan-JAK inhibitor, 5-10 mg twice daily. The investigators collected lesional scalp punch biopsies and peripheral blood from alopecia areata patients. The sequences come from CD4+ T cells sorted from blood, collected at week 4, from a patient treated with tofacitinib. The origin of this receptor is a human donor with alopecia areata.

The CDR3 protein is CASSLSRSSYNEQFF. The DNA of the CDR3 is TGCGCCAGCAGCTTAAGCAGGAGCTCCTACAATGAGCAGTTCTTC. The genes are TRBV5-1 and TRBJ2-1; D not certain. Germline loops: CDR1 SGHRS, CDR2 YFSETQ. V was pared by 2 bases and J by 0 bases, with 9 bases between. CDR3 length: 15 residues.